The 17 T cell receptor beta chains below all came from one sample that was sequenced in a study of T cells in Graves' hyperthyroidism and ophthalmopathy. Amplified regions were TCR beta CDR3 sequences from RNA transcripts. First-round RT-PCR of the TCR CDR3 relied on the HTBI primer set. Each CDR3 protein is one row after TCRdb ran MiXCR on the multiplex PCR reads. The sample holds about half a million distinct CDR3 sequences, around 20% seen once. Sequences were obtained from blood. Receptor source: a man aged 18 to 29 with Graves' hyperthyroidism.

This clonotype was recorded many times. The CDR3 loop is CASSFSGGFTEAFF. CDR3 in DNA: TGTGCCAGTAGCTTTTCAGGGGGCTTCACTGAAGCTTTCTTT. The rearrangement joins TRBV19 to TRBJ1-1; 8 bases line up with TRBD1. The CDR3 spans 14 residues. Germline trimming cut 6 bases from V and 4 bases from J; bases unmatched to any gene: 7. Germline V gives CDR1 LNHDA, CDR2 SQIVND (reference sequence).

This clonotype appeared a few times. The chain joins TRBV6-1 to TRBJ1-4; D is unresolved. V was cut by 7 bases and J by 5 bases, with 11 bases left in between. The CDR3 loop spans 13 amino acids. The germline CDR1 and CDR2 sequences are MNHNS and SASEGT. Here the CDR3 DNA reads TGTGCCAGCACCCCGAGAGTAAATGAAAAACTGTTTTTT. Residues: CASTPRVNEKLFF.

Many counts were recorded for this clonotype. The chain employs TRBV30 and TRBJ2-5, with a tentative D call TRBD2 (6 bases). The CDR3 has 14 amino acids. V lost 1 base to trimming and J lost 0 bases, with 9 bases between them. The V gene's germline CDR1 is GTSNPN and CDR2 SVGIG (reference sequence). CDR3 residues: CAWSGGEYQETQYF. For the CDR3, the DNA is TGTGCCTGGAGTGGCGGGGAGTACCAAGAGACCCAGTACTTC. Using reference TRBV30 and TRBJ2-5 for the parts outside the CDR3, the full variable domain is SQTIHQWPATLVQPVGSPLSLECTVEGTSNPNLYWYRQAAGRGLQLLFYSVGIGQISSEVPQNLSASRPQDRQFILSSKKLLLSDSGFYLCAWSGGEYQETQYFGPGTRLLVL.

In its sample, this clonotype was seen many times. V is TRBV2 and J is TRBJ1-5; 7 nucleotides align to TRBD1. Trimming at V came to 4 bases and at J to 1 base, leaving 10 bases not matched to a gene. Germline V lookup: CDR1 SNHLY, CDR2 FYNNEI. The CDR3 covers 17 residues. This chain's CDR3 is CASSGAGTVNSNQPQHF. The CDR3 coding sequence is TGTGCCAGCAGTGGGGCCGGGACAGTCAACAGCAATCAGCCCCAGCATTTT.

Concerning this clonotype: With a much larger clone just one base away, this may be a read error. The gene calls are TRBV7-8 and TRBJ1-5; D may be TRBD1 (5 bases). Germline CDR1 is SGHVS and CDR2 is FQNEAQ. Trimming left V 2 bases short and J 7 bases short, with 18 bases between. The CDR3 extends over 16 amino acids. This CDR3 reads CASSLSRAGSGQPQHF. In nucleotides, the CDR3 is TGTGCCAGCAGCTTATCGAGGGCAGGCTCAGGGCAGCCCCAGCATTTT.

The chain couples TRBV3-1 to TRBJ2-2; D is undetermined. This CDR3 is 13 amino acids long. Germline loops: CDR1 LGHDT, CDR2 YNNKEL (reference sequence). Trimming shortened V by 8 bases and J by 0 bases, and 7 bases separated the two germline ends. The CDR3 DNA is TGTGCCAGCGCCGGGCCGAACACCGGGGAGCTGTTTTTT. The encoded protein is CASAGPNTGELFF.

This chain links TRBV27 with TRBJ2-2; D gene ambiguous. There are 14 residues in the CDR3. Trimming stripped 7 bases from V and 4 bases from J, with 13 bases between. Looked up from germline, CDR1 is MNHEY and CDR2 is SMNVEV (reference sequence). DNA of the CDR3: TGTGCCAGCACCGAGTTAGTGGCCACCGGGGAGCTGTTTTTT. Translation: CASTELVATGELFF.

This clonotype was counted ten times or more. This chain connects TRBV6-1 to TRBJ1-2; 7 bases map to TRBD1. V was pared by 11 bases and J by 2 bases, with 11 bases of the junction left unmatched. The CDR3 extends over 14 amino acids. Looked up from germline, CDR1 is MNHNS and CDR2 is SASEGT. In DNA, the CDR3 is TGTGCCGCGATGATGGGACAGCTAAACTATGGCTACACCTTC. This codes for CAAMMGQLNYGYTF.

The chain employs TRBV11-2 and TRBJ2-6; possible D gene TRBD2, 6 bases. The CDR3 has 19 amino acids. Germline values: CDR1 SGHAT, CDR2 FQNNGV. The ends were cut back, 0 bases at V and 1 base at J, with 16 bases in the middle. The CDR3 region is CASSLDIRESSSGANVLTF. The DNA of the CDR3 is TGTGCCAGCAGCTTAGATATTCGGGAGTCTTCATCTGGGGCCAACGTCCTGACTTTC. Full variable domain (missing parts from reference TRBV11-2 and TRBJ2-6): EAGVAQSPRYKIIEKRQSVAFWCNPISGHATLYWYQQILGQGPKLLIQFQNNGVVDDSQLPKDRFSAERLKGVDSTLKIQPAKLEDSAVYLCASSLDIRESSSGANVLTFGAGSRLTVL.

The rearrangement uses TRBV30 and TRBJ2-7, with 7 bases fitting TRBD1. This CDR3 contains 17 residues. Germline V CDR1 and CDR2: GTSNPN, SVGIG (reference sequence). The J segment lost 4 bases and the V segment lost 2 bases, leaving 17 bases of the junction unmatched. The DNA for the CDR3 is TGTGCCTGGAGTTTAGGGGACAGTCAACCCCGCGGGTACGAGCAGTACTTC. Amino acids: CAWSLGDSQPRGYEQYF.

V gene TRBV4-1 combines with J gene TRBJ1-2; TRBD1 aligns across 8 bases. The CDR3 contains 14 residues. V gave up 3 bases and J gave up 2 bases; unmatched junction bases: 2. The germline CDR1 and CDR2 sequences are MGHRA and YSYEKL. The CDR3 is CASSHRTGNYGYTF. The CDR3 DNA reads as TGCGCCAGCAGCCACAGGACAGGGAACTATGGCTACACCTTC.

This clonotype has a count of ten or more. The chain combines TRBV6-2 or TRBV6-3 with TRBJ1-2; no firm D call. Germline lookup yields CDR1 MNHEY and CDR2 SVGEGT. With 2 bases removed from V and 5 bases from J, the gap between germline ends came to 15 bases. CDR3 length: 15 amino acids. The CDR3 bases are TGTGCCAGCAGTTACCCGGGTCCTGCCGGGTATGGCTACACCTTC. This codes for CASSYPGPAGYGYTF.

This sequence joins TRBV19 and TRBJ1-5; D gene unclear. The length of the CDR3 is 15 residues. Between the trimmed V and J ends, which lost 1 base and 9 bases, there was a span of 16 bases. CDR1 is LNHDA and CDR2 is SQIVND in the germline V gene (reference sequence). As DNA, the CDR3 is TGTGCCAGTAGTATAGCGGGTGAAATGATTCGGCCCCAGCATTTT. The encoded protein is CASSIAGEMIRPQHF.

This clonotype came up many times. The V and J genes are TRBV19 and TRBJ1-5; 12 positions agree with TRBD1. V shed 3 bases and J 2 bases; nucleotides not matched to a gene: 8. Germline V lookup: CDR1 LNHDA, CDR2 SQIVND (reference sequence). The CDR3 length is 18 residues. CDR3 in amino acids: CASSIRDRGLIGNQPQHF. The CDR3 region has the DNA TGTGCCAGTAGTATCCGGGACAGGGGGCTCATCGGCAATCAGCCCCAGCATTTT.

The chain combines TRBV28 with TRBJ2-7, with 7 bases aligning to TRBD1. The CDR3 runs to 14 residues. The ends lost 6 bases at V and 2 bases at J; junction bases unmatched: 7. Germline assignment: CDR1 MDHEN and CDR2 SYDVKM. For the CDR3, the DNA is TGTGCCAGCAGACCCGACAGGGAGACCTACGAGCAGTACTTC. Translating it yields CASRPDRETYEQYF.

The chain combines TRBV19 with TRBJ1-1, with TRBD1 as a possible D gene (5 bases). Trimming cost V 5 bases and J 11 bases, with 21 bases left between them. Germline V gene lookup returns CDR1 LNHDA and CDR2 SQIVND (reference sequence). The CDR3 extends over 14 amino acids. The DNA for the CDR3 is TGTGCCAGTAGTCCCCGAGGACATTACCAGGAGGCTTTCTTT. Translating gives CASSPRGHYQEAFF.

The sample holds many counts of this clonotype. The rearrangement joins TRBV12-3 or TRBV12-4 to TRBJ1-6; possible D gene TRBD1, 6 bases. V lost 1 base and J lost 10, with 17 bases in between. The CDR3 length is 16 residues. CDR3 DNA: TGTGCCAGCAGTTTAGGGAGGGGGGGGCTTGACTCACCCCTCCACTTT. Residues: CASSLGRGGLDSPLHF.